Sequencing of this TCR beta chain was carried out in a study of blood T cell repertoires in COVID-19 (dated by TCRdb to 2018 to 2020). A note on the overall study: Collaborator samples came from the United States, Italy and Spain and covered acute and convalescent phases of COVID-19. The prospective study material was composed of cDNA or gDNA derived from T cells, B-cell-depleted T cells, or PBMCs. The dataset comprised deeply sampled blood TCRbeta repertoires from subjects exposed to, actively infected with, or recovered from COVID-19. The repertoires were made available in a free public database intended to serve as a resource for research on the immune response to SARS-CoV-2. The samples were drawn from two sources: the first 160 participants of the ongoing ImmuneRACE study, and 1,000 to 1,500 subjects contributed by 6 global collaborators. The sample metadata nearly always contained a de-identified subject ID, COVID-19 status, age in years and sex. Where available, HLA class I and class II types were obtained from metadata supplied by the sample provider rather than from assay-based typing.

Trimming leaves V shorter by 6 bases and J shorter by 6 bases, with the junction holding 10 bases beyond the gene matches. CDR1 and CDR2 are drawn from the germline V gene: MNHEY, SVGAGI. From its cysteine to its phenylalanine, the CDR3 spans 15 amino acids. Only the CDR3 DNA stays, 45 bases, in frame from base 1. TCRbeta CDR3 regions were amplified from genomic DNA using the immunoSEQ Assay, a bias-controlled multiplex PCR. The original methods were these. Nucleated cell counts per sample were estimated from amplification of reference gene primers within the assay. To quantify the absolute abundance of each unique TCRbeta CDR3 rearrangement, sequence reads were collapsed and filtered. For each sample, productive Simpson clonality was calculated as the square root of Simpson's diversity index over productive rearrangements. In TCRdb, the immuneACCESS table is reduced to in-frame sequences with V and J assigned. These tables do not hold every clone; where another copy was compared, an unresolved V gene accounts for under half, and the others remain unexplained. V, J and clone size were drawn from that table, and D and trimming were deduced from the DNA. The sample data list under 250,000 clones, and 75% to 90% of these were observed just once. 3.5% of the sample is taken by the ten largest.

Here is what the overall study found, with its caveats: How much clinical and demographic metadata was included differed by source and by participant, and the metadata was provided uncurated.

There are a few counts of this clone. This receptor's antigen is unknown. No much larger clone is present one base from it, and per-base qualities are unavailable. Participants in the prospective study were aged 18 to 89 years, lived in approximately 26 United States geographic areas, and enrolled through a virtual design. To assign participants to cohorts, the prospective study relied on clinical history that participants themselves reported in a screening survey and a study questionnaire. Each participant in the prospective study had whole blood, serum and a nasopharyngeal or oropharyngeal swab collected by mobile phlebotomists. Additional blood draws and questionnaires over a roughly two-month period could optionally be provided by prospective study participants. Before DNA extraction, prospective study blood samples were shipped either frozen or at room temperature.

The clonotype originates from a woman aged 18-29 years in a cohort exposed to, infected with or recovered from COVID-19 (not recorded which). The sequenced sample was PBMCs or T cells enriched from blood (not recorded which). Rearrangement joined TRBV6-5 to TRBJ1-4, and 7 bases in between align with TRBD1. The CDR3 region has the sequence CASSLDGTAYEKLFF. The DNA reads TGTGCCAGCAGCCTTGACGGGACAGCTTATGAAAAACTGTTTTTT.